The clone carrying this T cell receptor beta chain was detected many times. The CDR3 regions of TCR beta were amplified from RNA transcripts. TCR CDR3 regions were first amplified by RT-PCR with HTBI primers. TCRdb reanalysed the multiplex PCR reads using MiXCR and keeps one entry per CDR3 protein. The sample has almost 600,000 distinct CDR3 sequences, over 11% seen once; the top ten hold more than 5%. In patients aged 18 to 65, hyperthyroidism was newly diagnosed, with duration under 2 months. V was pared by 3 bases and J by 5 bases, with 17 bases between. The CDR3 extends over 16 amino acids. This sample is part of a study of T cells in Graves' hyperthyroidism and ophthalmopathy.

This sequence originates from a woman aged 30 to 39 with Graves' hyperthyroidism that later progressed to Graves' ophthalmopathy. The chain carries TRBV12-3 or TRBV12-4 and TRBJ1-5; possibly TRBD1 for D (5 bases). The sequencing input was blood. This CDR3 reads CASSLVAGPRYQPQHF. The CDR3 DNA reads TGTGCCAGCAGTTTGGTGGCGGGGCCCAGGTATCAGCCCCAGCATTTT.